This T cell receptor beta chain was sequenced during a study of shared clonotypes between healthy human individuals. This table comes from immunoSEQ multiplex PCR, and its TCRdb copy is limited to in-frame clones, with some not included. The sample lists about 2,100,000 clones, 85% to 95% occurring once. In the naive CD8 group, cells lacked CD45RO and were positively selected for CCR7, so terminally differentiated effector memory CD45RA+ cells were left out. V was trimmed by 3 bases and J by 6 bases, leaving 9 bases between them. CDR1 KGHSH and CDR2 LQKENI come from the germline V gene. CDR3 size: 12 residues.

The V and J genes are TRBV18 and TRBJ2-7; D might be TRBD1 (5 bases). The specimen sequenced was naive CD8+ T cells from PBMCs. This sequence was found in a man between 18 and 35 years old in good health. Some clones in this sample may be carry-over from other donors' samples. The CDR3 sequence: CASSPRQGEQYF. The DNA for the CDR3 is TGTGCCAGCTCACCGAGGCAGGGCGAGCAGTACTTC.